What follows are 7 T cell receptor beta chains derived from one specimen sequenced in a study of Graves' ophthalmopathy and Graves' hyperthyroidism. Transcripts of RNA were the source for amplifying TCR beta CDR3 regions. First-round RT-PCR relied on HTBI primers, and a second-round multiplex PCR came next. A single record per CDR3 protein comes from TCRdb applying MiXCR to the multiplex PCR reads. This table has over a million distinct CDR3 sequences, less than 45% appearing once. The sample consisted of peripheral blood or thyroid tissue (not recorded which). The receptors shown here come from an adult man with Graves' hyperthyroidism.

J is TRBJ2-7 and V is TRBV19; D gene ambiguous. Germline V lookup: CDR1 LNHDA, CDR2 SQIVND (reference sequence). There are 14 residues in the CDR3. V gave up 5 bases and J gave up 6 bases, with 17 bases separating them. The CDR3 spells CASSLTFTTIEQYF. The CDR3 DNA sequence: TGTGCCAGTAGTCTCACGTTCACCACCATCGAGCAGTACTTC. The full variable domain, completed using reference TRBV19 and TRBJ2-7, is DGGITQSPKYLFRKEGQNVTLSCEQNLNHDAMYWYRQDPGQGLRLIYYSQIVNDFQKGDIAEGYSVSREKKESFPLTVTSAQKNPTAFYLCASSLTFTTIEQYFGPGTRLTVT.

This chain links TRBV29-1 with TRBJ2-7; 7 bases map to TRBD1. Germline CDR1 reads SQVTM; CDR2 reads ANQGSEA. V was clipped by 5 bases and J by 1 base; unmatched bases: 8. CDR3 length equals 14 residues. The CDR3 nucleotides are TGCAGCGTTCGGAGGTCGACAGGGTCCTACGAGCAGTACTTC. This translates into CSVRRSTGSYEQYF.

This clonotype was recorded at least ten times. The chain uses TRBV4-3 and TRBJ1-4; D gene ambiguous. CDR3 length equals 16 residues. The ends were cut back, 1 base at V and 3 bases at J, with 12 bases in the middle. Germline values: CDR1 LGHNA, CDR2 YSLEER. CDR3 in DNA: TGCGCCAGCAGCCAAGGTTCTAGGGAAGCTAATGAAAAACTGTTTTTT. This sequence encodes CASSQGSREANEKLFF.

This clonotype turned up a few times. This rearrangement joins TRBV20-1 to TRBJ2-7; 7 nucleotides match TRBD1. This CDR3 has 14 residues. Germline loops: CDR1 DFQATT, CDR2 SNEGSKA (reference sequence). V trimming: 5 bases; J trimming: 1 base; junction bases outside the gene matches: 8. The CDR3 DNA reads as TGCAGTGCTCCCGACAGGGTAAAATCCTACGAGCAGTACTTC. Translating it yields CSAPDRVKSYEQYF.

This clonotype was observed a handful of times. The rearrangement joins TRBV19 to TRBJ1-5; D gene uncertain. Trimming removed 5 bases at V and 3 bases at J, with 17 bases between. The germline gives CDR1 LNHDA, CDR2 SQIVND (reference sequence). The CDR3 length is 16 residues. DNA for the CDR3: TGTGCCAGTAGTCTCAAAATTCTAACCCACAATCAGCCCCAGCATTTT. This encodes CASSLKILTHNQPQHF.

This clonotype has just a few counts. The rearrangement joins TRBV7-9 to TRBJ2-5; maybe TRBD1 (6 bases). The CDR3 consists of 15 residues. The germline V and J ends were trimmed by 4 bases and 2 bases, with 14 bases remaining between them. The germline V gene encodes CDR1 SEHNR and CDR2 FQNEAQ (reference sequence). CDR3 nucleotides: TGTGCCAGCAGCTCCGGGTCAGGGGTTCAAGAGACCCAGTACTTC. Translating gives CASSSGSGVQETQYF.

This clonotype showed up many times. The gene calls are TRBV19 and TRBJ1-1, with D unclear. The germline CDR1 and CDR2 sequences are LNHDA and SQIVND (reference sequence). Trimming removed 9 bases at V and 0 bases at J, with 11 bases between. The CDR3 spans 13 residues. CDR3 in amino acids: CASSTQMNTEAFF. The CDR3 region has the DNA TGTGCCAGCAGCACACAAATGAACACTGAAGCTTTCTTT.